This is a list of T cell receptor beta chains from one sample in a study of T cells in Graves' hyperthyroidism and ophthalmopathy. TCRdb used MiXCR to reprocess the multiplex PCR reads, holding one entry per CDR3 protein. The table includes approximately 200,000 distinct CDR3 sequences, about 17% detected once. The sequenced material came from blood. Receptors were obtained from a man between 35 and 55 years old with Graves' hyperthyroidism. Each CDR3 is given with its conserved first and last residue. D genes are given only for firm matches. Expanded clones are given a class, and other clones once, few, many or no size at all.

j_call d_call v_call clone_size cdr3_nt cdr3_aa
TRBJ2-7 - TRBV6-1 few TGTGCCAGCAGTACCCGAGGAGCCCCGTCCGGCGAGCAGTACTTC CASSTRGAPSGEQYF
TRBJ2-7 - TRBV7-3 many TGTGCCAGCAGCTTCGACAGGTACTACGAGCAGTACTTC CASSFDRYYEQYF
TRBJ1-1 - TRBV28 many TGTGCCAGCAAGTCACAGGGCAGGAACACTGAAGCTTTCTTT CASKSQGRNTEAFF
TRBJ2-5 - TRBV11-2 many TGTGCCAGCAGCTTAGTCGCCCGAGAGACCCAGTACTTC CASSLVARETQYF
TRBJ1-5 TRBD1 TRBV19 many TGTGCCAGTAGTACCACAGGGGGCGATCCGGCAACCAGGCAGCCCCAGCATTTT CASSTTGGDPATRQPQHF
TRBJ1-1 TRBD1 TRBV5-1 many TGCGCCAGCAGCTTTCTACAGGGGGCCACTGAAGCTTTCTTT CASSFLQGATEAFF
TRBJ2-5 - TRBV29-1 many TGCAGCGTTGAGGGCCAGCAAGAGACCCAGTACTTC CSVEGQQETQYF
TRBJ2-7 - TRBV12-3/TRBV12-4 many TGTGCCAGCAGTTTATACAGTAGCATGAGCGAGCAGTACTTC CASSLYSSMSEQYF
TRBJ1-3 - TRBV7-9 many TGTGCCAGCACCACCGACCTCGGTGGAAACACCATATATTTT CASTTDLGGNTIYF
TRBJ2-7 TRBD2 TRBV7-2 many TGTGCCAGCAGCGTGACTAGCGGGGGGACCGAGCAGTACTTC CASSVTSGGTEQYF
TRBJ2-3 TRBD2 TRBV6-2/TRBV6-3 many TGTGCCAGCAGTTACGGAGGGGGGCGGGGGGGGAGCACAGATACGCAGTATTTT CASSYGGGRGGSTDTQYF
TRBJ1-6 TRBD1 TRBV2 many TGTGCCAGCGGAGCGGGACAGGATTCACCCCTCCACTTT CASGAGQDSPLHF
TRBJ1-2 - TRBV5-6 - TGTGCCAGCAGCCCGTTGAGTGTGGGATATGGCTACACCTTC CASSPLSVGYGYTF
TRBJ2-7 - TRBV6-1 - TGTGCCAGCACTCCATTCGGGGCTAGCGAATCCCCGGGCTACGAGCAGTACTTC CASTPFGASESPGYEQYF
TRBJ2-4 TRBD1 TRBV7-3 - TGTGCCAGCAGCCCGAGGGGGCTAGCCAAAAACATTCAGTACTTC CASSPRGLAKNIQYF
TRBJ1-5 - TRBV20-1 many TGCAGTGCCCTGTCAGCGACCTATAGCAATCAGCCCCAGCATTTT CSALSATYSNQPQHF
TRBJ2-2 - TRBV5-1 many TGCGCCAGCAGCTTAAGTAAGGCCGGGGAGCTGTTTTTT CASSLSKAGELFF
TRBJ1-2 TRBD1 TRBV28 few TGTGCCAGCAGGACAGGGGGTATTAACTATGGCTACACCTTC CASRTGGINYGYTF
TRBJ1-2 - TRBV20-1 few TGCAGTGCTAGCCCCCATGACTATGGCTACACCTTC CSASPHDYGYTF
TRBJ1-2 - TRBV5-8 - TGTGCCAGCAGCTTGGTACAGGGCGATGGCTACACCTTC CASSLVQGDGYTF
TRBJ1-4 TRBD1 TRBV2 many TGTGCCAGCAGAAGACAGGGCGTAGGAAGGGCAACTAATGAAAAACTGTTTTTT CASRRQGVGRATNEKLFF
TRBJ1-5 - TRBV3-1 many TGTGCCAGCAGCCTCGGTCCCGATCAGCCCCAGCATTTT CASSLGPDQPQHF
TRBJ2-7 - TRBV6-2/TRBV6-3 - TGTGCCAGCAGTTACTCGGACCGGGACACAGCACCCTACGAGCAGTACTTC CASSYSDRDTAPYEQYF
TRBJ2-5 TRBD1 TRBV6-1 many TGTGCCAGCAGAAGGAGTGGGACAGTAGAGACCCAGTACTTC CASRRSGTVETQYF
TRBJ2-5 TRBD1 TRBV6-1 many TGTGCCAGCACTCTGGACAGGGTCAGGGAGACCCAGTACTTC CASTLDRVRETQYF
TRBJ2-3 - TRBV7-2 - TGTGCCAGCAGCCAACGCGGGGTGCCTGACACGCAGTATTTT CASSQRGVPDTQYF
TRBJ1-5 - TRBV7-2 many TGTGCCAGCAGCTTAGATCACAGCAATCAGCCCCAGCATTTT CASSLDHSNQPQHF
TRBJ1-1 - TRBV4-1 - TGCGCCAGCAGCTACCCCGCGACAGCTAACACTGAAGCTTTCTTT CASSYPATANTEAFF
TRBJ2-6 TRBD1 TRBV6-5 few TGTGCCAGCAGTTACTCGAGACAGGGTTACTCTGGGGCCAACGTCCTGACTTTC CASSYSRQGYSGANVLTF
TRBJ1-5 TRBD1 TRBV4-2 many TGTGCCAGCAGCCAAGGCCCACTTCCGGACAGGGGGAACAATCAGCCCCAGCATTTT CASSQGPLPDRGNNQPQHF
TRBJ1-1 - TRBV28 many TGTGCCAGCAGACTTATCTCTGACAGTGAAGCTTTCTTT CASRLISDSEAFF
TRBJ2-3 - TRBV7-2 few TGTGCCAGCAGCATAACCCGACAGCTGCAGTATTTT CASSITRQLQYF
TRBJ2-7 TRBD1 TRBV3-1 - TGTGCCAGCAGGGACAGGAGAGGCGACGAGCAGTACTTC CASRDRRGDEQYF
TRBJ2-5 TRBD2 TRBV19 - TGTGCCAGTAGTCAGGGGACTAGGCAGGCGACCCAGTACTTC CASSQGTRQATQYF
TRBJ2-2 - TRBV15 many TGTGCCACCAGCAGAGATCCCAGGGGGGGCACCGGGGAGCTGTTTTTT CATSRDPRGGTGELFF
TRBJ2-2 - TRBV5-8 many TGTGCCAGCAGCTTAAAAGTAGCGAACACCGGGGAGCTGTTTTTT CASSLKVANTGELFF
TRBJ2-2 - TRBV6-1 few TGTGCCAGCAGAAGACGGACCAACACCGGGGAGCTGTTTTTT CASRRRTNTGELFF
TRBJ2-1 - TRBV28 many TGTGCCAGCAGTCCGGGCCGACACAATGAGCAGTTCTTC CASSPGRHNEQFF
TRBJ1-3 - TRBV20-1 many TGCAGTGCTAGAGGCATTGGCTCTGGAAACACCATATATTTT CSARGIGSGNTIYF
TRBJ1-2 - TRBV20-1 many TGCACAGTGGTAGGGAGGGATGGCTACACCTTC CTVVGRDGYTF
TRBJ2-3 - TRBV5-1 many TGCGCCAGCAGCCGACAAGACACAGATACGCAGTATTTT CASSRQDTDTQYF
TRBJ1-2 - TRBV7-9 - TGTGCCACTCCCACGAGCGGCCTCTACAACTATGGCTACACCTTC CATPTSGLYNYGYTF